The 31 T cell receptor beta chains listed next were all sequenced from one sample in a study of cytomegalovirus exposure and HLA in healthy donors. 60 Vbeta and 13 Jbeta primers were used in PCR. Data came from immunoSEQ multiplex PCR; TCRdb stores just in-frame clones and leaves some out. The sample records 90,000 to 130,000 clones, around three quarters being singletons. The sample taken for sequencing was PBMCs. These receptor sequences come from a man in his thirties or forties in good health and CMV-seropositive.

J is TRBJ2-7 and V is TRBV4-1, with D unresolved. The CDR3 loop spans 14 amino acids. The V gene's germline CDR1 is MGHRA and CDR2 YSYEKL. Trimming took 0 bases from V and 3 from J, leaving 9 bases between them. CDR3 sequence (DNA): TGCGCCAGCAGCCAAGATAACGGTTTCTACGAGCAGTACTTC. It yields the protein CASSQDNGFYEQYF.

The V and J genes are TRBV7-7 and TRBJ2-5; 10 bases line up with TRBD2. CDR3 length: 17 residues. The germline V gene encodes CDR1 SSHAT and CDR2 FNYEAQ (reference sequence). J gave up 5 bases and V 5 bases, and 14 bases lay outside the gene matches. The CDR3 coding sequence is TGTGCCAGCAGCCTGGGACTAGCGACGTTTATGGGGGAGACCCAGTACTTC. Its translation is CASSLGLATFMGETQYF.

The CDR3 DNA is TGTGCCAGCAGTGTGACTATCGAGCAGTACTTC. Its protein product is CASSVTIEQYF. The V and J genes are TRBV2 and TRBJ2-7, with D maybe TRBD2 (5 bases). The V gene lost 4 bases and the J gene lost 6 bases, with 7 bases spanning the gap. The CDR3 runs 11 residues. Germline V lookup: CDR1 SNHLY, CDR2 FYNNEI.

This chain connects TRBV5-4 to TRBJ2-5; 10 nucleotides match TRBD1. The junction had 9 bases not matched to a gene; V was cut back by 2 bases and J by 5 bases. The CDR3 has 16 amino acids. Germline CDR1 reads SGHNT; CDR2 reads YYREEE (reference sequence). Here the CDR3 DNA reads TGTGCCAGCAGCTTCGGGGACAGGGGTGCTCGGGAGACCCAGTACTTC. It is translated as CASSFGDRGARETQYF. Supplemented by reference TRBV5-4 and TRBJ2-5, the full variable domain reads ETGVTQSPTHLIKTRGQQVTLRCSSQSGHNTVSWYQQALGQGPQFIFQYYREEENGRGNFPPRFSGLQFPNYSSELNVNALELDDSALYLCASSFGDRGARETQYFGPGTRLLVL.

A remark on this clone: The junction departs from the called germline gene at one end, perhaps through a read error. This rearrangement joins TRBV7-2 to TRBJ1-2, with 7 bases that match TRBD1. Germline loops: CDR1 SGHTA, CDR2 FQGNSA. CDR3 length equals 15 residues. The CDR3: CASSAYRGTPYSYTF. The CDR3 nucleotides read TGTGCCAGCAGCGCTTACAGGGGAACTCCCTATAGCTACACCTTC. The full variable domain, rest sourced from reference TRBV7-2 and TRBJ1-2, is GAGVSQSPSNKVTEKGKDVELRCDPISGHTALYWYRQSLGQGLEFLIYFQGNSAPDKSGLPSDRFSAERTGGSVSTLTIQRTQQEDSAVYLCASSAYRGTPYSYTFGSGTRLTVV.

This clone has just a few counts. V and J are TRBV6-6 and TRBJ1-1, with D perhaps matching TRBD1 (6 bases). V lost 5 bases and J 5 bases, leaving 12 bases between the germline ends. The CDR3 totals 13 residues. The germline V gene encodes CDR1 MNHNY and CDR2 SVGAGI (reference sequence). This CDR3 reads CASSPTGQTEAFF. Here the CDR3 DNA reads TGTGCCAGCAGTCCAACCGGACAGACTGAAGCTTTCTTT.

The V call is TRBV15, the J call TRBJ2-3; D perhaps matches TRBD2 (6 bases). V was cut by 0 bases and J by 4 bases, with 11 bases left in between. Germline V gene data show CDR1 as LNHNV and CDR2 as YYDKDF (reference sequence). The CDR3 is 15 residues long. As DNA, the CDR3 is TGTGCCACCAGCAGAGATTCGGGGGTCCCAGATACGCAGTATTTT. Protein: CATSRDSGVPDTQYF.

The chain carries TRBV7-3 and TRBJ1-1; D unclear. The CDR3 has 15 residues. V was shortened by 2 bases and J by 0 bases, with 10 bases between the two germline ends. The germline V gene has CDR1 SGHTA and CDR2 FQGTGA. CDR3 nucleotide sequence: TGTGCCAGCAGCTTAGAGGCAGCCATGAACACTGAAGCTTTCTTT. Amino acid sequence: CASSLEAAMNTEAFF.

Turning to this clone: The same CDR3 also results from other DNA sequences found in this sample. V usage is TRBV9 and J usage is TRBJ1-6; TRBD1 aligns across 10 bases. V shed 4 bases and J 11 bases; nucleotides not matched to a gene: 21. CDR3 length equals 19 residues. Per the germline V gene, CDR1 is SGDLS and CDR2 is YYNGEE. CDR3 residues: CASSPPGQGLYGPGTPLHF. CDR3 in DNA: TGTGCCAGCAGCCCACCGGGACAGGGGCTTTATGGACCGGGGACACCCCTCCACTTT.

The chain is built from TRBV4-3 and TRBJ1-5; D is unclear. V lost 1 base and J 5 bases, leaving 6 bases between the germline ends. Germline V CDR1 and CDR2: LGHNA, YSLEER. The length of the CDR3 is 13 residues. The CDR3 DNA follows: TGCGCCAGCAGCCAAGCGCGGGATCAGCCCCAGCATTTT. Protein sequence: CASSQARDQPQHF.

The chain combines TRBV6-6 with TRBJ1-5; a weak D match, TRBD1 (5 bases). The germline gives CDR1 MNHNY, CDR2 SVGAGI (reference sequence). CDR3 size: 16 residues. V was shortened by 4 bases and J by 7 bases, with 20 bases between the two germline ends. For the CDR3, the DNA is TGTGCCAGCAGTTCTAGTAGTGGGGGGACGCTACAGCCCCAGCATTTT. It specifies CASSSSSGGTLQPQHF.

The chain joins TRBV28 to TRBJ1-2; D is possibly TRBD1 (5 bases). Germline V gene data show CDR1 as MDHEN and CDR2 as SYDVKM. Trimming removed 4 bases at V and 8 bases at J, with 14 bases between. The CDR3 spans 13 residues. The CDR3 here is CASSSGGWEGYTF. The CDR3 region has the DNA TGTGCCAGCAGTTCCGGGGGATGGGAGGGCTACACCTTC.

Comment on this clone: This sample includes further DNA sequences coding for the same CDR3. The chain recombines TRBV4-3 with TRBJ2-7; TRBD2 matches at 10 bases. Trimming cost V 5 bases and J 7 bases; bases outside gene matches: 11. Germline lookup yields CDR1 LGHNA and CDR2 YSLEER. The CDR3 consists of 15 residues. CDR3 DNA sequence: TGCGCCAGCAGCTTTCGAGGGCTAGCGGGAGAAGAGCAGTACTTC. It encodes CASSFRGLAGEEQYF.

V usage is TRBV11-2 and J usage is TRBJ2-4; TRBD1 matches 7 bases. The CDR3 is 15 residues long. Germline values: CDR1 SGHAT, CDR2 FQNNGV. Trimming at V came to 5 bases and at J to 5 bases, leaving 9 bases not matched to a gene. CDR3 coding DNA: TGTGCCAGCAGCATCACCACAGGGGCGGAAAACATTCAGTACTTC. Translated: CASSITTGAENIQYF.

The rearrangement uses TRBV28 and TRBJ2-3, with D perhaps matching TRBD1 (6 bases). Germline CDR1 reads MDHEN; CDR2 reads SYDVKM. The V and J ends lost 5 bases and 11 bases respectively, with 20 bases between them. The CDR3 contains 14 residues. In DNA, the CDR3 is TGTGCCAGCAGTCGAGGGACACCGTCGGGGAGGCAGTATTTT. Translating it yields CASSRGTPSGRQYF. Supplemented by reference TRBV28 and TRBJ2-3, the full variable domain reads DVKVTQSSRYLVKRTGEKVFLECVQDMDHENMFWYRQDPGLGLRLIYFSYDVKMKEKGDIPEGYSVSREKKERFSLILESASTNQTSMYLCASSRGTPSGRQYFGPGTRLTVL.

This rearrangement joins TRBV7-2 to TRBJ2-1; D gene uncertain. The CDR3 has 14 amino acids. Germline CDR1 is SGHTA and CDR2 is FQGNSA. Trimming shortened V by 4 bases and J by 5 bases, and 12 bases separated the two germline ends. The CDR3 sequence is CASSWKRADNEQFF. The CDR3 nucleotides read TGTGCCAGCAGCTGGAAGCGAGCCGACAATGAGCAGTTCTTC.

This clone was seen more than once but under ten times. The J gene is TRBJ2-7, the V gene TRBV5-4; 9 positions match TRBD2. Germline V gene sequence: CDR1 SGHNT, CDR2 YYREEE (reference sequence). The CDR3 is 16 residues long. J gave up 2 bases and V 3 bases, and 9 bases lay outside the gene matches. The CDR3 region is CASSSHAGGAPYEQYF. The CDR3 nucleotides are TGTGCCAGCAGCTCCCACGCGGGGGGGGCCCCCTACGAGCAGTACTTC.

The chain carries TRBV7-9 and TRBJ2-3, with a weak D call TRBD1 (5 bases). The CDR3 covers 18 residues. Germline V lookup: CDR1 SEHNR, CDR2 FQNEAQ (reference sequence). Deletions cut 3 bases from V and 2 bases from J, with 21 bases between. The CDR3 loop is CASSFVDTGITPTDTQYF. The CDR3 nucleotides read TGTGCCAGCAGCTTCGTGGATACAGGAATTACCCCCACAGATACGCAGTATTTT.

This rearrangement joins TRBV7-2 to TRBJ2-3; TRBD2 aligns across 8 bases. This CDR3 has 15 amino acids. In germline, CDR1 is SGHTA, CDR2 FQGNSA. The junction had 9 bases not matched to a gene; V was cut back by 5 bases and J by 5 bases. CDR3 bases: TGTGCCAGCAGCGTTAGCGGGGTTTTTTTAGATACGCAGTATTTT. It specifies CASSVSGVFLDTQYF.

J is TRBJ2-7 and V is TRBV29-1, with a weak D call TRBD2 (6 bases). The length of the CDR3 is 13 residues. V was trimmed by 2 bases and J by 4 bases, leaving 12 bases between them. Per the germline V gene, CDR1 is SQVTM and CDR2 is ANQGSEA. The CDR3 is CSVETGGRYEQYF. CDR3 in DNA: TGCAGCGTTGAAACTGGGGGGAGGTACGAGCAGTACTTC.

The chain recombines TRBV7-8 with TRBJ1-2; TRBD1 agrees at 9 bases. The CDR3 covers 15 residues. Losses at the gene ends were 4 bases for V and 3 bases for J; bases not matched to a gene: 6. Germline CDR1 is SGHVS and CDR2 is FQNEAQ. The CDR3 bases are TGTGCCAGCAGCTCTGCCGGACAGGGGTACTATGGCTACACCTTC. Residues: CASSSAGQGYYGYTF.

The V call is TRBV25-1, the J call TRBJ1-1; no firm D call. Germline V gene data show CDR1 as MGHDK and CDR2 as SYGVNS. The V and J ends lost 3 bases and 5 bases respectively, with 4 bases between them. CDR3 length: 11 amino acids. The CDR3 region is CASSERTEAFF. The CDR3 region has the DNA TGTGCCAGCAGTGAGCGGACTGAAGCTTTCTTT. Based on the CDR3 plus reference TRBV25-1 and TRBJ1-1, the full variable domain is EADIYQTPRYLVIGTGKKITLECSQTMGHDKMYWYQQDPGMELHLIHYSYGVNSTEKGDLSSESTVSRIRTEHFPLTLESARPSHTSQYLCASSERTEAFFGQGTRLTVV.

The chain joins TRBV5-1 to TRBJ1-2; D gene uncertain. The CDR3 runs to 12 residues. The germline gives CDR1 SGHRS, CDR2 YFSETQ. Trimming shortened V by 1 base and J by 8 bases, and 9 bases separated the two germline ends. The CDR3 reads CASSLLAGGYTF. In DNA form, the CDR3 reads TGCGCCAGCAGCTTGCTGGCGGGCGGCTACACCTTC.

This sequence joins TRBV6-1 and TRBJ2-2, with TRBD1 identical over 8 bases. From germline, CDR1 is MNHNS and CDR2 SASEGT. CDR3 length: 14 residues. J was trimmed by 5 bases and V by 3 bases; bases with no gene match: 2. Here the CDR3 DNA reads TGTGCCAGCAGTGACACAGGGGGAACCGGGGAGCTGTTTTTT. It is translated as CASSDTGGTGELFF.

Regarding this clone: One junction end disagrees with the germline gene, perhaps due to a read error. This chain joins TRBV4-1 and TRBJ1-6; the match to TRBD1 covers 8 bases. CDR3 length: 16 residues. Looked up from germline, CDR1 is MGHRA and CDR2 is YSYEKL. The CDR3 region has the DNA TGCGCCGGCAGCTACCGACCCTCCGACAGGGGATCACCCCTCCACTTT. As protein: CAGSYRPSDRGSPLHF.

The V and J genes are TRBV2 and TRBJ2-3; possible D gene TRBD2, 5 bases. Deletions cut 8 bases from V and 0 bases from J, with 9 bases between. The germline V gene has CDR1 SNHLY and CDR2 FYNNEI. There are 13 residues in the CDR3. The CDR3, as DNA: TGTGCCAGCTTGGACTGGAGCACAGATACGCAGTATTTT. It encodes CASLDWSTDTQYF.

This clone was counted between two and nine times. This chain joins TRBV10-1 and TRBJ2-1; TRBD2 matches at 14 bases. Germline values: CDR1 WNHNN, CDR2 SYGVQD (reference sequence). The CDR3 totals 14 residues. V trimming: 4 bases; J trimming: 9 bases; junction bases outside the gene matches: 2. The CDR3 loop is CASSVGTSGGEQFF. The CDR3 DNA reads TGCGCCAGCAGTGTCGGGACTAGCGGGGGTGAGCAGTTCTTC.

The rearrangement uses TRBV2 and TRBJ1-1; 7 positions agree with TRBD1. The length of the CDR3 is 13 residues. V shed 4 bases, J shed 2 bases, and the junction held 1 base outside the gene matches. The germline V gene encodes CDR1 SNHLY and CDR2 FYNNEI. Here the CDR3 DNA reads TGTGCCAGCAGTGGACAGGGTAACACTGAAGCTTTCTTT. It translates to CASSGQGNTEAFF.

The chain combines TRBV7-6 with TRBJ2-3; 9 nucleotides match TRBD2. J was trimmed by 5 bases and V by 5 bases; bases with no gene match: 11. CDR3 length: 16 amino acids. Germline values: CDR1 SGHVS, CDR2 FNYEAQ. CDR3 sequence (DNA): TGTGCCAGCAGCCTCCCGACTAGCGGCGACCGAGATACGCAGTATTTT. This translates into CASSLPTSGDRDTQYF.

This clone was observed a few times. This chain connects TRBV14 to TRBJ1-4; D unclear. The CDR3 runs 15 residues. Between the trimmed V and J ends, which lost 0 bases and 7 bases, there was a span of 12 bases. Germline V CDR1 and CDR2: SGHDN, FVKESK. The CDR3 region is CASSQERFGGEKLFF. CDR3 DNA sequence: TGTGCCAGCAGCCAAGAGAGGTTTGGAGGTGAAAAACTGTTTTTT.

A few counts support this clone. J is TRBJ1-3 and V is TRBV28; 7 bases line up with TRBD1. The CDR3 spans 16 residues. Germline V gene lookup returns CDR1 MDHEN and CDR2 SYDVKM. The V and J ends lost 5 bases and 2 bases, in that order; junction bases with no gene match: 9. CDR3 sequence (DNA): TGTGCCAGCAGTCCGCCGACAGGGCAAGCTGGAAACACCATATATTTT. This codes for CASSPPTGQAGNTIYF.